This TCR beta chain was identified during a study of vaccination effects on CD4 cells after COVID-19. Study-wide context: After expansion with viral peptide pools in the ViraFEST assay, antigen-specific CD4+ T cells were sequenced. Wells each received 1.5 million to 2.5 million PBMC, cultured with approximately 9 IU/ml IL-2 and 8.5 to 10 ug/ml peptides. General study points: Marked clonal contraction was seen in infection- and vaccine-induced clones late after vaccination.

The culture ran for approximately 10 days, and then CD4+ T cells were isolated. In the vaccine recipients, nucleocapsid antibodies were negative and there was no prior SARS-CoV-2 infection. CDR1 and CDR2 (germline): SNHLY, FYNNEI. V shed 6 bases and J shed 4 bases, with 9 bases lying between them. This CDR3 has 13 residues. Regarding this clone: Antigen specificity is unknown.

Profiled with immunoSEQ multiplex PCR; TCRdb holds only in-frame clones, not every one. The data contain some 23,000 clones, roughly 73% of them singletons. The clonotype comes from a human donor who received a COVID-19 vaccine. The chain couples TRBV2 to TRBJ1-4; D is ambiguous. The sample here was CD4+ T cells from PBMCs cultured without peptide, taken before COVID-19 vaccination. CDR3 in amino acids: CASRDWSNEKLFF. As DNA, the CDR3 is TGTGCCAGCAGGGATTGGAGTAATGAAAAACTGTTTTTT.